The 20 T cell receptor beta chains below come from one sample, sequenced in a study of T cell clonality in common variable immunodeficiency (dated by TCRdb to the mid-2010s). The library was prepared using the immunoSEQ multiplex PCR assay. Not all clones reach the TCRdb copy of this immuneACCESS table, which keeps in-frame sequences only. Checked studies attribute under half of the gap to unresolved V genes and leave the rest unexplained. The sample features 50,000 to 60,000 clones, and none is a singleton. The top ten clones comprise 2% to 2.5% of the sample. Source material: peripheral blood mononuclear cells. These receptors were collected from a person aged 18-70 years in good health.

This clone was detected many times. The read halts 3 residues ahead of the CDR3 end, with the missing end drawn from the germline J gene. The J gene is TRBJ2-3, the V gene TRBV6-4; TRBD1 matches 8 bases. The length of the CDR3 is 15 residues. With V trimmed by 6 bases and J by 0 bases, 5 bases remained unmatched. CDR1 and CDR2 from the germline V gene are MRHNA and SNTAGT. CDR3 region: CASRPGTGSTDTQYF. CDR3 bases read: TGTGCCAGCAGACCCGGGACAGGTAGCACAGATACG.

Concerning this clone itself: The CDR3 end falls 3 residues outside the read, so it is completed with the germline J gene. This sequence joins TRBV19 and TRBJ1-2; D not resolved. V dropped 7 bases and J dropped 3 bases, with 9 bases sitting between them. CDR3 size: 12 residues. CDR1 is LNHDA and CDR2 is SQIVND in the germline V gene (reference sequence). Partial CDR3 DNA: TGTGCCAGTAAGAAACAGCACTATGGC. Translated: CASKKQHYG. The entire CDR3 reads CASKKQHYGYTF.

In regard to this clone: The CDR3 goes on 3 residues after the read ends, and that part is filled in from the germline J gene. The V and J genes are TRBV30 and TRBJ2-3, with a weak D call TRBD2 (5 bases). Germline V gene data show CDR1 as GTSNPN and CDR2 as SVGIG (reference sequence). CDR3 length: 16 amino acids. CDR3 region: CAWSVPPDYSNQPQYF. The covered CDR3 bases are TGTGCCTGGAGTGTACCCCCCGACTATAGCAATCAGCCG.

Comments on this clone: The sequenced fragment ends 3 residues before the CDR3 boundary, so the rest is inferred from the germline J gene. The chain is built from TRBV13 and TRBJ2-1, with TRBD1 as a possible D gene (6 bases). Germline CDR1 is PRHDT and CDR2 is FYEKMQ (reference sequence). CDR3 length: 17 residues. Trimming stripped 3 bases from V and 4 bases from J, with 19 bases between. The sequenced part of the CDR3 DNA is TGTGCCAGCAGCTTGAGATCGGTGTGGGGGCCTTACAATGAG. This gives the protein CASSLRSVWGPYNE. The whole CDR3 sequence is CASSLRSVWGPYNEQFF.

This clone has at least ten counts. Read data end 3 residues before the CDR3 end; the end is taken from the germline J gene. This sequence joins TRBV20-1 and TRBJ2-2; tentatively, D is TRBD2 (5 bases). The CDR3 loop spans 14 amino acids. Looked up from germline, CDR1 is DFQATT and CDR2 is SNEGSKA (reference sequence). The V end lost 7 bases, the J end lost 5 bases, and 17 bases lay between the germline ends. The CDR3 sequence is CSVKRGRDTGELFF. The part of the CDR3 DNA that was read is TGCAGTGTTAAACGGGGTCGGGATACCGGGGAG.

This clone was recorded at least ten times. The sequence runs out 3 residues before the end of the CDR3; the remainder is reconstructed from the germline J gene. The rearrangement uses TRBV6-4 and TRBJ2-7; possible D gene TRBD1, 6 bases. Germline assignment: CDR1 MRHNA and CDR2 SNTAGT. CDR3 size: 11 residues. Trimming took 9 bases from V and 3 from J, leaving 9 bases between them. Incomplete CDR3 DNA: TGTGCCAGGACAGGAGTCTACGAG. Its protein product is CARTGVYE. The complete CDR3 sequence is CARTGVYEQYF.

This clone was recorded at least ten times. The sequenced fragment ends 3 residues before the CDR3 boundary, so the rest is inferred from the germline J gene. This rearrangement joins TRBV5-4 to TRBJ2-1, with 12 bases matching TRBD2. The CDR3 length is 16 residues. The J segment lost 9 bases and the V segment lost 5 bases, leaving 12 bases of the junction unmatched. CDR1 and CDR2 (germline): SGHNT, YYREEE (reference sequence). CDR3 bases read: TGTGCCAGCAGTTCGCCAGGACTAGCGGGAACGGGTGAG. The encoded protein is CASSSPGLAGTGE. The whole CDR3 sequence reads CASSSPGLAGTGEQFF.

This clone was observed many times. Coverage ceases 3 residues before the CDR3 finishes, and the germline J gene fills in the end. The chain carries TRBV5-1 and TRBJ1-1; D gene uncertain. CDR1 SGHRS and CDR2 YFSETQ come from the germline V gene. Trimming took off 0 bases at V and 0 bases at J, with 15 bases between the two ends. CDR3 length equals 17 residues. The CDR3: CASSLAGARNMNTEAFF. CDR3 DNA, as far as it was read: TGCGCCAGCAGCTTGGCCGGAGCTAGAAATATGAACACTGAA.

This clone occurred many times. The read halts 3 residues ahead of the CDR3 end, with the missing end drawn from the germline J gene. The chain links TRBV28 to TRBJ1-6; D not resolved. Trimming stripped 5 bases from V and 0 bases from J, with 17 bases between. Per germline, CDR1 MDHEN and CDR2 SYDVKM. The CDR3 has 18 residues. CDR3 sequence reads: CASSPGISRGSYNSPLHF. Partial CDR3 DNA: TGTGCCAGCAGTCCCGGGATTTCCCGGGGCTCCTATAATTCACCC.

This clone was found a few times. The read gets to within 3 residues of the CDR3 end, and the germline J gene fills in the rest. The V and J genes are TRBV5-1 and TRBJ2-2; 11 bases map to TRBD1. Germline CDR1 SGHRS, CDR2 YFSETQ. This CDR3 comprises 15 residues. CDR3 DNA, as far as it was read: TGCGCCAGCAGCTTAGGGGGGACAGGGGGTTCACCG. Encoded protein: CASSLGGTGGSP. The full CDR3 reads CASSLGGTGGSPLFF.

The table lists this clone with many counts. CDR3 sequence: CSVVPRQGRAYEQYF. The CDR3 bases that were read are TGCAGCGTAGTACCGCGACAGGGTCGAGCCTACGAG. The chain uses TRBV29-1 and TRBJ2-7; the match to TRBD1 covers 7 bases. Coverage ceases 3 residues before the CDR3 finishes, and the germline J gene fills in the end. The CDR3 covers 15 residues. Germline CDR1 is SQVTM and CDR2 is ANQGSEA. With V trimmed by 6 bases and J by 2 bases, 13 bases remained unmatched.

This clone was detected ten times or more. CDR3 protein: CASSYGDSSYEQYF. The part of the CDR3 DNA that was read is TGTGCCAGCAGTTACGGGGACAGCTCCTACGAG. The V gene is TRBV6-2 or TRBV6-3, the J gene TRBJ2-7; 7 nucleotides match TRBD1. Sequencing ends 3 residues short of the CDR3 end; the germline J gene provides the rest. This CDR3 has 14 amino acids. Germline loops: CDR1 MNHEY, CDR2 SVGEGT. V lost 2 bases to trimming and J lost 0 bases; unmatched junction nucleotides: 1.

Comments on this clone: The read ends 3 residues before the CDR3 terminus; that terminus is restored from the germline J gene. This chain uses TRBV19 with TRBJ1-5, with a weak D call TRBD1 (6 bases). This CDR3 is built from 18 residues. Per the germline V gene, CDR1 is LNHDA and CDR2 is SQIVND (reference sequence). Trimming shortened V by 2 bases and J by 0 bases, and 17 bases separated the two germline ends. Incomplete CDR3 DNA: TGTGCCAGTAGTATAATCCTAGACAGGAGAAATAGCAATCAGCCC. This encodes CASSIILDRRNSNQP. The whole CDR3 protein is CASSIILDRRNSNQPQHF.

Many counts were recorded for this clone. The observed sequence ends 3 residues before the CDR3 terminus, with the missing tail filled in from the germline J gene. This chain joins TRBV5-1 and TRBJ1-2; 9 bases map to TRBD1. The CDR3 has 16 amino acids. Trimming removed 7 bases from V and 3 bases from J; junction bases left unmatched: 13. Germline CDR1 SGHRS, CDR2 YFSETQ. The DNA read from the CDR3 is TGCGCCAGCCGACGACAGGGGGAGGTTCAGGACTATGGC. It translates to CASRRQGEVQDYG. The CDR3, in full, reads CASRRQGEVQDYGYTF.

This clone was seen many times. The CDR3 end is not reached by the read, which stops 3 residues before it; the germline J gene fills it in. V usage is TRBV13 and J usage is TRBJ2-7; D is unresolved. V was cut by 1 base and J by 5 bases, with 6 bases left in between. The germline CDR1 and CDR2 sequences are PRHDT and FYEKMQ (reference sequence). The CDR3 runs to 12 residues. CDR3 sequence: CASSLESNEQYF. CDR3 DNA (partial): TGTGCCAGCAGCTTAGAAAGCAACGAG. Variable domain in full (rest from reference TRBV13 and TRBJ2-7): AAGVIQSPRHLIKEKRETATLKCYPIPRHDTVYWYQQGPGQDPQFLISFYEKMQSDKGSIPDRFSAQQFSDYHSELNMSSLELGDSALYFCASSLESNEQYFGPGTRLTVT.

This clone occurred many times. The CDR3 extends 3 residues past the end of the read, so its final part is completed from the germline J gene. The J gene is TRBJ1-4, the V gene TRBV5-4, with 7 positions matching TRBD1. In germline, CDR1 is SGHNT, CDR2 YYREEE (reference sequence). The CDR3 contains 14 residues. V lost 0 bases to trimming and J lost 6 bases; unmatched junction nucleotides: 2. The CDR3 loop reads CASSLGQGDEKLFF. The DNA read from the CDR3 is TGTGCCAGCAGCTTGGGACAGGGAGATGAAAAA.

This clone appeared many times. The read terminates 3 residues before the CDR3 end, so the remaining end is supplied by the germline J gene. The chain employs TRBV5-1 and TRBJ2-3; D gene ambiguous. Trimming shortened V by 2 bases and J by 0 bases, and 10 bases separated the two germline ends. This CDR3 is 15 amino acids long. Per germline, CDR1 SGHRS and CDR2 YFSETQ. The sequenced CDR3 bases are TGCGCCAGCAGCTTAATTAAACAGAGCACAGATACG. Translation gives CASSLIKQSTDT. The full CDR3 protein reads CASSLIKQSTDTQYF.

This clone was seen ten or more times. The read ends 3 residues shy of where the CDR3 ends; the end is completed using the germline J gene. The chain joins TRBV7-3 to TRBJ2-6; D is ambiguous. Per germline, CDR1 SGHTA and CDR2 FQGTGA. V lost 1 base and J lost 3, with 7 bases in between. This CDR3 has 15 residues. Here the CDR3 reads CASSLIAGGANVLTF. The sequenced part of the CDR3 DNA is TGTGCCAGCAGCTTAATTGCCGGTGGGGCCAACGTC.

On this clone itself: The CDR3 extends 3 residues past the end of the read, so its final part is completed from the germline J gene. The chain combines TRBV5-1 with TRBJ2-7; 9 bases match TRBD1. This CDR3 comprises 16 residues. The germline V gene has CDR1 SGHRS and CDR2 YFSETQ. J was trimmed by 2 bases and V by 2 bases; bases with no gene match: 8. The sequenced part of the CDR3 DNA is TGCGCCAGCAGCTTCGAACCGGGACAGGGTCCCTACGAG. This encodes CASSFEPGQGPYE. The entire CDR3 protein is CASSFEPGQGPYEQYF.

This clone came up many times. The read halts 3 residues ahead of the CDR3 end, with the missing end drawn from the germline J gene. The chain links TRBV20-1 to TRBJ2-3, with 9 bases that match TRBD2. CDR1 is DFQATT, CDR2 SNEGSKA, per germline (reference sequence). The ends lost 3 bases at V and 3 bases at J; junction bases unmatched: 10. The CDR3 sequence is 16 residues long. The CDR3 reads CSASQPSGVRTDTQYF. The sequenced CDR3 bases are TGCAGTGCTAGCCAGCCTAGCGGGGTGAGGACAGATACG.